This T cell receptor (beta chain) was found in a study of cytomegalovirus exposure and HLA in healthy donors. Study-level information: Roughly 86 million unique TCRs from HLA-typed donors made up an early data release. Study conclusions and caveats: Sequencing artifact likely explains a cluster of highly shared sequence variants. For most TCR sequences rarity was the rule, although some public TCRs occurred in many donors.

On this clone itself: Its specificity is not known.

60 Vbeta and 13 Jbeta primers were used in PCR. The protocol was immunoSEQ multiplex PCR, while the TCRdb copy is restricted to in-frame clones and leaves out a portion. In the table there are 90,000 to 110,000 clones, 69% of which are singletons. V shed 2 bases and J 9 bases; nucleotides not matched to a gene: 13. CDR3 length: 16 residues. The germline V gene encodes CDR1 SGHRS and CDR2 YFSETQ. V gene TRBV5-1 combines with J gene TRBJ2-1; 8 positions match TRBD2. Sequenced material: PBMCs. This receptor was taken from a man aged 25 to 40 in good health and CMV-seronegative. Here the CDR3 reads CASSFGVGRVAGEQFF. CDR3 in DNA: TGCGCCAGCAGCTTTGGAGTCGGGAGGGTGGCGGGTGAGCAGTTCTTC.